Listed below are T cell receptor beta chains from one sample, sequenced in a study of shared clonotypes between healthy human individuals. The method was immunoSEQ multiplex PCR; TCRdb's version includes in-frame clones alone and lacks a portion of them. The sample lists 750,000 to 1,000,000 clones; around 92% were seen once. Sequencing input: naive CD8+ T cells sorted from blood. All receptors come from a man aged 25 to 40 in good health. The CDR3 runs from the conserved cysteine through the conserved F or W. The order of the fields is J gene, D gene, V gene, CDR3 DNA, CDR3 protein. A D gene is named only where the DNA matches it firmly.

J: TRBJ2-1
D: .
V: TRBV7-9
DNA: TGTGCCAGCACCCTGGGACTCCCTATCTACAATGAGCAGTTCTTC
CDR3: CASTLGLPIYNEQFF

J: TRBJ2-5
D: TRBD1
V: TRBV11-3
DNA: TGTGCCAGCAGCTTGGCAGGGGGTCAAGAGACCCAGTACTTC
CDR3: CASSLAGGQETQYF

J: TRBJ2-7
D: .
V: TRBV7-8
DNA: TGTGCCAGCAGCTCGGACAGCGGAACCTACGAGCAGTACTTC
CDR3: CASSSDSGTYEQYF

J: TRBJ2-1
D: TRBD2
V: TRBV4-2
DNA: TGTGCCAGCAGCCACCGAGGAGGGGCTAGCGGGAGGGTCCACAATGAGCAGTTCTTC
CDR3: CASSHRGGASGRVHNEQFF

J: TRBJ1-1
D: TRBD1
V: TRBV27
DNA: TGTGCCAGCAGTTTAACAAGACAGGGGATTGAAGCTTTCTTT
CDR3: CASSLTRQGIEAFF

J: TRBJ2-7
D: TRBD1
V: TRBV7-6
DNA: TGTGCCAGCAGCTTAGCCCGGACAGGGGAGCGCTACGAGCAGTACTTC
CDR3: CASSLARTGERYEQYF

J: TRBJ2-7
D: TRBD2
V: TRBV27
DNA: TGTGCCAGCAGCCCCCTACTAGCGGGAGGCACCTACGAGCAGTACTTC
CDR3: CASSPLLAGGTYEQYF

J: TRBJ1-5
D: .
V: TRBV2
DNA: TGTGCCAGCAGTGAGGCCTGGGTAGACGATAGCAATCAGCCCCAGCATTTT
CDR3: CASSEAWVDDSNQPQHF

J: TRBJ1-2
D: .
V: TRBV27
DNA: TGTGCCAGCAGACCGATCGGCGTCCTAGGCTACACCTTC
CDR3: CASRPIGVLGYTF

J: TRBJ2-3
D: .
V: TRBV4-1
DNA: TGCGCCAGCAGCCAAGAACTTACCACAGATACGCAGTATTTT
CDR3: CASSQELTTDTQYF

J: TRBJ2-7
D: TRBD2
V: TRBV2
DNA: TGTGCCAGCATCACGGAGGTCGGGAGGGCCTACGAGCAGTACTTC
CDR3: CASITEVGRAYEQYF